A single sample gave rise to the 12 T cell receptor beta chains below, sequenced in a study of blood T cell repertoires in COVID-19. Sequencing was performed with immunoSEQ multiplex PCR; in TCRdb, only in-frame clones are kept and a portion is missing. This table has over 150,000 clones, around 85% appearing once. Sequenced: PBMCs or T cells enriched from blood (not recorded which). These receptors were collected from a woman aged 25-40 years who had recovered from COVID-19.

CDR3 sequence reads: CASSFSAGGTDTQYF. In DNA form, the CDR3 reads TGTGCCAGCAGTTTTTCAGCGGGGGGCACAGATACGCAGTATTTT. J is TRBJ2-3 and V is TRBV28; 8 nucleotides agree with TRBD2. V was clipped by 3 bases and J by 1 base; unmatched bases: 3. CDR1 and CDR2 (germline): MDHEN, SYDVKM. There are 15 residues in the CDR3. Supplemented by reference TRBV28 and TRBJ2-3, the full variable domain reads DVKVTQSSRYLVKRTGEKVFLECVQDMDHENMFWYRQDPGLGLRLIYFSYDVKMKEKGDIPEGYSVSREKKERFSLILESASTNQTSMYLCASSFSAGGTDTQYFGPGTRLTVL.

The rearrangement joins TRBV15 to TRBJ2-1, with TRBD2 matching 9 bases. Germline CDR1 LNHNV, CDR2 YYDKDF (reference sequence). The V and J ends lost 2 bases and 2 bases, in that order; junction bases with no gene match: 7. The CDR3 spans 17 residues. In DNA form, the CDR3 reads TGTGCCACCAGCAGACCCCGACTAGCGGAGACCTACAATGAGCAGTTCTTC. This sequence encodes CATSRPRLAETYNEQFF.

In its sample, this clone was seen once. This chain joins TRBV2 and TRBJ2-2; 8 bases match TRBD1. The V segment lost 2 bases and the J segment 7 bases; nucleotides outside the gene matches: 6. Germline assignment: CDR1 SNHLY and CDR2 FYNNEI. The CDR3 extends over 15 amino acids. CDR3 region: CASSESGGSVGELFF. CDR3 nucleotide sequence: TGTGCCAGCAGTGAATCAGGGGGCTCGGTCGGGGAGCTGTTTTTT.

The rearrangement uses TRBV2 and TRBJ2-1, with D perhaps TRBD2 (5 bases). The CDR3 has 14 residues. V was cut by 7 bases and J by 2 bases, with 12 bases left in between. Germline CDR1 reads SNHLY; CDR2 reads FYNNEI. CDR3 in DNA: TGTGCCAGCATAACGGGAATAGCCTACAATGAGCAGTTCTTC. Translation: CASITGIAYNEQFF.

CDR3: CASSLGDRDQPQHF. The CDR3 nucleotides are TGCGCCAGCAGCTTGGGGGACAGGGATCAGCCCCAGCATTTT. This chain links TRBV5-1 with TRBJ1-5, with TRBD1 matching over 9 bases. Per germline, CDR1 SGHRS and CDR2 YFSETQ. The CDR3 loop spans 14 amino acids. V shed 0 bases and J 5 bases; nucleotides not matched to a gene: 0.

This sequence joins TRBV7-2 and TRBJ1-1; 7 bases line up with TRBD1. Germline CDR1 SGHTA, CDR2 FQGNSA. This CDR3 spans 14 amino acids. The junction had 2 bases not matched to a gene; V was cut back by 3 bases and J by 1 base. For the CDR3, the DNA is TGTGCCAGCAGCTTTCGGACAGGGAACACTGAAGCTTTCTTT. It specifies CASSFRTGNTEAFF.

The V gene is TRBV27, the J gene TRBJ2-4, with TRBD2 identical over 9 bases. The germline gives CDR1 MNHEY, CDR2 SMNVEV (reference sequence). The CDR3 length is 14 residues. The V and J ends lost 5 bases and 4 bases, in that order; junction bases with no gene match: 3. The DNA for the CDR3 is TGTGCCAGCAGTATAGCGGGGGCGAAAAACATTCAGTACTTC. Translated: CASSIAGAKNIQYF.

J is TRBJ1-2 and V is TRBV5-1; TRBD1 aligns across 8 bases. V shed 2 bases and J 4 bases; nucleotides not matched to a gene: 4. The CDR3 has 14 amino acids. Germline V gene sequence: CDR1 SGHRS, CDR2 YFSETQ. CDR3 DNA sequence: TGCGCCAGCAGCTTAGGACAGGGACCCTATGGCTACACCTTC. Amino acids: CASSLGQGPYGYTF. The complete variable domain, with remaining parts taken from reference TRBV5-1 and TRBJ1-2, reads KAGVTQTPRYLIKTRGQQVTLSCSPISGHRSVSWYQQTPGQGLQFLFEYFSETQRNKGNFPGRFSGRQFSNSRSEMNVSTLELGDSALYLCASSLGQGPYGYTFGSGTRLTVV.

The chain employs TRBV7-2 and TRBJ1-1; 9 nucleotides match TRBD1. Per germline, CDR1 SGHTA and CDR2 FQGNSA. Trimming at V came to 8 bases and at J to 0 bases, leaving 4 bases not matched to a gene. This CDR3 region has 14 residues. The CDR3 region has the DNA TGTGCCAGCGCCGACAGGGGGATGAACACTGAAGCTTTCTTT. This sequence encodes CASADRGMNTEAFF.

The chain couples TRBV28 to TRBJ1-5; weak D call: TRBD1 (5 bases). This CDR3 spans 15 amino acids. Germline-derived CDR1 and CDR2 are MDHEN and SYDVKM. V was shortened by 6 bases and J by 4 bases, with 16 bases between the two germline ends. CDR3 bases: TGTGCCAGCAGCCTAGCGGGGGGAAGGAATCAGCCCCAGCATTTT. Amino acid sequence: CASSLAGGRNQPQHF.

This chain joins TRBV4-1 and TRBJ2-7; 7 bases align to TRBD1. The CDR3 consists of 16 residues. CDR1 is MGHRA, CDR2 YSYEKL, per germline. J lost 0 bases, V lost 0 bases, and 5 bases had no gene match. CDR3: CASSQELGDSSYEQYF. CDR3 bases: TGCGCCAGCAGCCAAGAACTAGGGGACAGCTCCTACGAGCAGTACTTC.

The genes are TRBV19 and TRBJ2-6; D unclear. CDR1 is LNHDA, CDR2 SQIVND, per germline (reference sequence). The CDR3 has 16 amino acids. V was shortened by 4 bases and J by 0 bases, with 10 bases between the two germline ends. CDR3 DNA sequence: TGTGCCAGTAGTACTCCGACGGGCTCTGGGGCCAACGTCCTGACTTTC. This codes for CASSTPTGSGANVLTF.